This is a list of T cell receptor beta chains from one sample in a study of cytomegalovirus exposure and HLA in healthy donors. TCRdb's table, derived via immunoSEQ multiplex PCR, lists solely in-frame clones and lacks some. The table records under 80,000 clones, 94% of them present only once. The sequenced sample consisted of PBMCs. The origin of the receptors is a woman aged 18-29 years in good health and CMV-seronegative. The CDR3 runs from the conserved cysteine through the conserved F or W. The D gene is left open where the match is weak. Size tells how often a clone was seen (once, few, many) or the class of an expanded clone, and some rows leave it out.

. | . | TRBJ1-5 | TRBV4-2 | CASSQDSGAQHF | TGTGCCAGCAGCCAAGATTCCGGAGCACAGCATTTT
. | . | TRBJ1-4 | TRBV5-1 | CASSGGGSTTNEKLFF | TGCGCCAGCAGCGGGGGCGGGAGTACAACTAATGAAAAACTGTTTTTT
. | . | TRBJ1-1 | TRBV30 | CAWSPLGVAFF | TGTGCCTGGAGTCCGCTAGGGGTAGCTTTCTTT
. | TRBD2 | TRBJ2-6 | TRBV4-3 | CASSQSGTSSGANVLTF | TGCGCCAGCAGCCAATCCGGGACTAGCTCTGGGGCCAACGTCCTGACTTTC
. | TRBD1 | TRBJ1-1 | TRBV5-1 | CASSPGPGGRTEAFF | TGCGCCAGCAGCCCGGGCCCAGGGGGCAGAACTGAAGCTTTCTTT
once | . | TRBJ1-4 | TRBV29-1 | CSVAGDNEKLFF | TGCAGCGTTGCAGGGGATAATGAAAAACTGTTTTTT
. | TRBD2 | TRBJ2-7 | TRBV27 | CASSRTSGNYEQYF | TGTGCCAGCAGTCGGACTAGCGGGAACTACGAGCAGTACTTC
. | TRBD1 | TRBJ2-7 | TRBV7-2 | CASSRTGGEAYEQYF | TGTGCCAGCAGCCGTACAGGGGGCGAAGCCTACGAGCAGTACTTC
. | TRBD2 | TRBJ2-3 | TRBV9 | CASSPRGGLTTDTQYF | TGTGCCAGCAGCCCCCGGGGGGGCCTGACCACAGATACGCAGTATTTT
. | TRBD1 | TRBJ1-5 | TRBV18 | CASSGTQGNNQPQHF | TGTGCCAGCTCGGGCACACAGGGGAACAATCAGCCCCAGCATTTT
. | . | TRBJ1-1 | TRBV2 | CASGIGGDTEAFF | TGTGCCAGCGGAATCGGGGGGGACACTGAAGCTTTCTTT
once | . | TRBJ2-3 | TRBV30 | CAWTGGTDTQYF | TGTGCCTGGACAGGGGGCACAGATACGCAGTATTTT
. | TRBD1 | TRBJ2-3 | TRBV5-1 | CASSFLPGQGAPDTQYF | TGCGCCAGCAGCTTCTTACCGGGACAGGGGGCCCCAGATACGCAGTATTTT
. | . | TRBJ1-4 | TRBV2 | CASTPDTLATNEKLFF | TGTGCCAGCACCCCGGACACGCTTGCAACTAATGAAAAACTGTTTTTT
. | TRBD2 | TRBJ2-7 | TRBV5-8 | CASSPLTAGALRSSYEQYF | TGTGCCAGCAGCCCTTTGACAGCGGGAGCGTTGAGGAGCTCCTACGAGCAGTACTTC
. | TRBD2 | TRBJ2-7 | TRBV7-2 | CASSPWTSGGTAYEQYF | TGTGCCAGCAGCCCTTGGACTAGCGGGGGGACAGCCTACGAGCAGTACTTC
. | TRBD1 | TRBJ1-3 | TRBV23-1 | CASSQSGTASGNTIYF | TGCGCCAGCAGTCAATCCGGGACAGCCTCTGGAAACACCATATATTTT
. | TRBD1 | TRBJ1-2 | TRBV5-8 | CASSIPGQRTNYGYTF | TGTGCCAGCAGCATCCCGGGACAGAGAACGAACTATGGCTACACCTTC
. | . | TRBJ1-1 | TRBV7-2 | CASSLALGFKAEAFF | TGTGCCAGCAGCTTAGCGCTGGGCTTCAAGGCTGAAGCTTTCTTT
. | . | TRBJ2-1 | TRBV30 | CAWSVRGALYNEQFF | TGTGCCTGGAGTGTACGTGGAGCGCTCTACAATGAGCAGTTCTTC
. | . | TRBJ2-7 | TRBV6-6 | CASSYMRDYEQYF | TGTGCCAGCAGTTACATGAGGGATTACGAGCAGTACTTC
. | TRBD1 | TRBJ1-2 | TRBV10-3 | CAISPDRGGYTF | TGTGCCATCAGTCCGGACAGGGGAGGCTACACCTTC